Sequencing of this T cell receptor beta chain was carried out in a study of cytomegalovirus exposure and HLA in healthy donors. Looking at the study overall: Approximately 85 million unique TCRs from HLA-typed donors were held in an early release of data.

Use of 60 Vbeta and 13 Jbeta primers characterized the PCR. Profiling relied on immunoSEQ multiplex PCR, and the TCRdb table lists in-frame clones only, not all of them. The sample has roughly 120,000 clones; around 67% are singletons. This clone was counted only a few times. The CDR3 has 14 residues. Trimming stripped 5 bases from V and 3 bases from J, with 16 bases between. Germline V gene sequence: CDR1 SQVTM, CDR2 ANQGSEA. The J gene is TRBJ1-1, the V gene TRBV29-1; D is perhaps TRBD1 (6 bases). Sequencing used PBMCs. This TCR came from a middle-aged woman in good health and CMV-seropositive. In DNA, the CDR3 is TGCAGCGTTCTCTGGGGGGGGGCCCACACTGAAGCTTTCTTT. This codes for CSVLWGGAHTEAFF.